The rows below give T cell receptor beta chains drawn from one sample of a study of graft-versus-host responses after intestinal transplantation. Data came from immunoSEQ multiplex PCR; TCRdb stores just in-frame clones and leaves some out. The table shows 15,000 to 20,000 clones, with 70% to 90% occurring only once. The source was bone marrow, collected nearly 130 days after intestinal transplantation. Receptor source: a human patient who received an intestinal transplant, so some T cells may come from the graft donor. The CDR3 runs from the conserved cysteine through the conserved F or W. A D gene is named only where the DNA matches it firmly. A clone size is listed for some rows: how often the clone was seen (once, few, many), or a class if it is expanded.

D,size,V,J,DNA,CDR3
TRBD2,.,TRBV10-3,TRBJ2-1,TGTGCCATCAGTGAGTCTATAGCGGGAGGGCAAAATAATGAGCAGTTCTTC,CAISESIAGGQNNEQFF
.,.,TRBV27,TRBJ1-1,TGTGCCAGCAGCCTAGCCGGGAGGGGGGGGACTGAAGCTTTCTTT,CASSLAGRGGTEAFF
.,once,TRBV28,TRBJ1-5,TGTGCCAGCAGTTTGACGGGAAGCAATCAGCCCCAGCATTTT,CASSLTGSNQPQHF
.,.,TRBV7-2,TRBJ2-1,TGTGCCAGCAGCCTACCCCCCCGAAGGGCTAATGAGCAGTTCTTC,CASSLPPRRANEQFF
TRBD2,.,TRBV6-4,TRBJ2-1,TGTGCCAGCAGTGACGCGACTAGCGGCCCACCCGGTGAGCAGTTCTTC,CASSDATSGPPGEQFF
.,.,TRBV23-1,TRBJ2-7,TGCGCCAGCAGTCAATCGGGGAACTACGAGCAGTACTTC,CASSQSGNYEQYF
TRBD2,.,TRBV7-6,TRBJ2-3,TGTGCCAGCAGCTCCCGTCCGAATCTAGCGGGCACAGATACGCAGTATTTT,CASSSRPNLAGTDTQYF
TRBD1,.,TRBV28,TRBJ2-3,TGTGCCAGCACTCTCGGGACAGGGAAGTATTTT,CASTLGTGKYF
TRBD1,.,TRBV2,TRBJ2-2,TGTGCCAGCAGGCCCTTGGGACAGGGGAGGGGAGCGAACACCGGGGAGCTGTTTTTT,CASRPLGQGRGANTGELFF
.,.,TRBV4-3,TRBJ1-2,TGCGCCAGCAGCCAAAGGAATCGGGACCATGGCTACACCTTC,CASSQRNRDHGYTF
TRBD2,.,TRBV7-9,TRBJ2-1,TGTGCCAGCAGCGTTCCCCGTAGCGGGATCGTCTATGAGCAGTTCTTC,CASSVPRSGIVYEQFF
.,.,TRBV5-6,TRBJ1-3,TGTGCCAGCAGCTTGGGCCCAGGCTACTCTGGAAACACCATATATTTT,CASSLGPGYSGNTIYF
.,.,TRBV28,TRBJ1-3,TGTGCCAGCAGCCTGAGACAGGTCTCTGGAAACACCATATATTTT,CASSLRQVSGNTIYF
.,.,TRBV4-1,TRBJ1-5,TGCGCCAGCAGCCAAGAAAGGTCCCGGTACAATCAGCCCCAGCATTTT,CASSQERSRYNQPQHF
TRBD2,.,TRBV12-5,TRBJ2-1,TGTGCTAGTGCCCTGGGACAGGGGCGGGCTAGCGGGAGGGTAAGCTCCTACAATGAGCAGTTCTTC,CASALGQGRASGRVSSYNEQFF
.,.,TRBV6-1,TRBJ2-5,TGTGCCAGCAGTGAAGCGCTTCTGGGGGGCGAGACCCAGTACTTC,CASSEALLGGETQYF
.,.,TRBV27,TRBJ2-2,TGTGCCAGCAGTTTATCCGGGGGGCAGAGCACCGGGGAGCTGTTTTTT,CASSLSGGQSTGELFF
.,.,TRBV6-4,TRBJ1-4,TGTGCCAGCAGCCTAATGGGGGGGGCTAATGAAAAACTGTTTTTT,CASSLMGGANEKLFF
TRBD2,.,TRBV25-1,TRBJ2-1,TGTGCCAGCAGTGAATGGGGACTAGCGGACAATGAGCAGTTCTTC,CASSEWGLADNEQFF
TRBD1,.,TRBV9,TRBJ1-1,TGTGCCAGCAGCGACGCAGGGGGCTTTTCTAACACTGAAGCTTTCTTT,CASSDAGGFSNTEAFF
TRBD1,.,TRBV4-2,TRBJ2-5,TGTGCCAGCAGCCAATTACGGGACAGGGGGAGGGAGACCCAGTACTTC,CASSQLRDRGRETQYF
TRBD1,.,TRBV5-1,TRBJ1-5,TGCGCCAGCAAGGCGGGACAGGGCTTAAATCAGCCCCAGCATTTT,CASKAGQGLNQPQHF
.,.,TRBV30,TRBJ1-2,TGTGCCTGGAGCGAAATGAGGTCTGGAGGCTACACCTTC,CAWSEMRSGGYTF
TRBD1,.,TRBV6-1,TRBJ1-1,TGTGCCAGCAGTGAAGCCGAAACAGGGGGCCCTGATTTCTTT,CASSEAETGGPDFF
.,.,TRBV12-2,TRBJ2-1,TGTGCAAGTCGCTTACATACAGGGGGCTTCTACAATGAGCAGTTCTTC,CASRLHTGGFYNEQFF
TRBD2,.,TRBV19,TRBJ2-1,TGTGCCAGTAGTATAGTGGGGGGGGACCTCCGCAATGAGCAGTTCTTC,CASSIVGGDLRNEQFF
.,.,TRBV7-9,TRBJ1-2,TGTGCCAGCAGCTTAGGTCGGGCCTCAGGCTCTAACTATGGCTACACCTTC,CASSLGRASGSNYGYTF
.,once,TRBV14,TRBJ2-5,TGTGCCAGCAGCCATAACCCCCAAGAGACCCAGTACTTC,CASSHNPQETQYF
TRBD1,.,TRBV6-6,TRBJ1-1,TGTGCCAGCAGTTACGGCAGGGGGTTAAACACTGAAGCTTTCTTT,CASSYGRGLNTEAFF
.,.,TRBV27,TRBJ2-1,TGTGCCAGCAGTTTTTCGGCAGGGCCTCATGAGCAGTTCTTC,CASSFSAGPHEQFF
TRBD1,.,TRBV6-6,TRBJ1-1,TGTGCCAGCAGGACAGGGGCCGCCGCTGAAGCTTTCTTT,CASRTGAAAEAFF
TRBD1,.,TRBV7-8,TRBJ2-5,TGTGCCAGCAGTCTAGACAGGGGGGAACGGAAGACCCAGTACTTC,CASSLDRGERKTQYF
TRBD1,.,TRBV27,TRBJ2-5,TGTGCCAGCAGCCTCGGGACAGGGGGCGCATCAAAAGAGACCCAGTACTTC,CASSLGTGGASKETQYF
.,.,TRBV5-5,TRBJ2-7,TGTGCCAGCAGCTTCGGGGACGAGCAGTACTTC,CASSFGDEQYF
.,.,TRBV9,TRBJ1-6,TGTGCCAGCAGCGTAGGGACCTATAATTCACCCCTCCACTTT,CASSVGTYNSPLHF
TRBD2,.,TRBV6-5,TRBJ2-7,TGTGCCAGCAGTTACGGTCTAGCGGGAGCCTACGAGCAGTACTTC,CASSYGLAGAYEQYF
TRBD2,.,TRBV4-2,TRBJ2-7,TGTGCCAGCAGCCAAGAGACTAGCGTATCCTACGAGCAGTACTTC,CASSQETSVSYEQYF